One T cell receptor (beta chain) is described in this entry. What it binds is unknown. Clones were sequenced by immunoSEQ multiplex PCR, and TCRdb holds only the in-frame ones, with some missing. Here the sample spans over 10,000 clones, roughly 91% being singletons. This CDR3 has 14 amino acids. Germline assignment: CDR1 MNHEY and CDR2 SVGAGI. J was trimmed by 10 bases and V by 7 bases; bases with no gene match: 13. This sample is part of a study of T cells in narcolepsy. Overall study: Enrolled donors included narcolepsy type 1 or type 2 patients and healthy controls.

General study points: Reportedly, autoreactive clonotypes were serially detected in patients' blood but not controls'. No autoreactive T cell clone sequences appeared in some memory CD4+ repertoires.

This TCR was recovered from a human donor with narcolepsy. The source material was CD45RA- memory CD4+ T cells from PBMCs. The rearrangement links TRBV6-5 to TRBJ2-1; 7 bases agree with TRBD2. The CDR3 reads CASNKPGRAGEQFF. In DNA, the CDR3 is TGTGCCAGCAATAAACCTGGGAGGGCCGGGGAGCAGTTCTTC.